The rows below give T cell receptor beta chains drawn from one sample of a study of blood T cell repertoires in COVID-19. Clones were read by immunoSEQ multiplex PCR, and TCRdb kept only the in-frame ones, dropping some. In the table there are roughly 130,000 clones, about four fifths of which are singletons. The sequenced sample consisted of peripheral blood. These receptors came from a woman aged 70-85 years with acute or convalescent COVID-19. CDR3s include the opening cysteine and the closing phenylalanine or tryptophan. The order of the fields is clone size, D gene, V gene, J gene, CDR3 DNA, CDR3 protein. The D gene is left open where the match is weak. Clone sizes are given selectively: once, few, many, or a class where the clone is expanded.

>-|TRBD2|TRBV7-6|TRBJ2-1
TGTGCCAGCAGCTCCAGACTAGCGGGGCCTCTCTACAATGAGCAGTTCTTC
CASSSRLAGPLYNEQFF
>few|TRBD1|TRBV10-1|TRBJ1-1
TGCGCCAGCAGTGGTCGATCACCGGGACAGGAAGCTTTCTTT
CASSGRSPGQEAFF
>-|-|TRBV6-1|TRBJ1-2
TGTGCCAGCAGTGAATTGGAGACAGGCTATGGCTACACCTTC
CASSELETGYGYTF
>many|TRBD1|TRBV12-3/TRBV12-4|TRBJ2-7
TGTGCCAGCAGATATCAGGGGGCCTACGAGCAGTACTTC
CASRYQGAYEQYF
>-|TRBD2|TRBV5-1|TRBJ2-3
TGCGCCAGCAGCGCGGGACTAGCGGCCAGCACAGATACGCAGTATTTT
CASSAGLAASTDTQYF
>once|-|TRBV29-1|TRBJ2-3
TGCAGCGGAACCGAGGCTAGAAGAGATACGCAGTATTTT
CSGTEARRDTQYF
>-|TRBD2|TRBV11-2|TRBJ2-1
TGTGCCAGCAGCTTAGTAGCGGGGGGGCCCTACAATGAGCAGTTCTTC
CASSLVAGGPYNEQFF
>-|TRBD1|TRBV7-9|TRBJ2-7
TGTGCCAGCAGCCAACCGACAGGGTGGGAGCAGTACTTC
CASSQPTGWEQYF
>-|TRBD1|TRBV6-5|TRBJ2-1
TGTGCCAGCAGTTACCGACAGGGGACCTACAATGAGCAGTTCTTC
CASSYRQGTYNEQFF
>once|-|TRBV7-3|TRBJ2-1
TGTGCCAGCAGCCCCGACGGAGGACTGACCTACAATGAGCAGTTCTTC
CASSPDGGLTYNEQFF
>-|TRBD2|TRBV4-3|TRBJ2-1
TGCGCCAGCAGCCAAGCGGGACTAGCCAACAATGAGCAGTTCTTC
CASSQAGLANNEQFF
>few|TRBD1|TRBV7-2|TRBJ1-2
TGTGCCAGCAACCCGGGGACAGTCAACTATGGCTACACCTTC
CASNPGTVNYGYTF
>-|-|TRBV3-1/TRBV3-2|TRBJ2-7
TGTGCCAGCAGCCAAGCTCTTAGCGGTTCCTACGAGCAGTACTTC
CASSQALSGSYEQYF
>-|-|TRBV30|TRBJ1-2
TGTGCCTGGAGTTCCGGGACACCTAACTATGGCTACACCTTC
CAWSSGTPNYGYTF
>-|-|TRBV6-2/TRBV6-3|TRBJ1-5
TGTGCCAGCAGTACAGGAGCAGGTAGCAATCAGCCCCAGCATTTT
CASSTGAGSNQPQHF
>-|TRBD2|TRBV27|TRBJ2-1
TGTGCCAGCAGCCTGGCGCTAGCGGGGGTTGAAGGTGAGCAGTTCTTC
CASSLALAGVEGEQFF
>-|-|TRBV19|TRBJ1-1
TGTGCCAGTAGTATTCTGTTGAACACTGAAGCTTTCTTT
CASSILLNTEAFF
>few|TRBD1|TRBV10-3|TRBJ1-1
TGTGCCATCAGAGGACAGGGGGGGAACACTGAAGCTTTCTTT
CAIRGQGGNTEAFF